The clone carrying this TCR beta chain was detected only a few times. Its target is unknown. The data originate from a study of blood T cells in healthy people across ages. Study outcomes and limitations: Diversity figures based on one million T cells were deemed too low. Long-lived and aged donors differed, with more naive CD4+ cells and higher diversity in the long-lived.

It was with a sample-barcoded 5' primer and a J-beta primer mix that a second PCR of roughly 6 to 12 cycles was run. TCRdb processed the 5' RACE reads anew with MiXCR; each CDR3 protein has one entry. The sample holds approximately 760,000 distinct CDR3 sequences, approximately 25% seen once. This CDR3 contains 12 residues. Trimming left V 5 bases short and J 4 bases short, with 9 bases between. This sample also belongs to another study, concerning T cells of mothers and their children. That work states: Material was donated by three healthy Caucasian mothers and their six children.

The sample was blood. The clonotype comes from a boy younger than 18 in good health. The V and J genes are TRBV5-7 and TRBJ1-2, with D perhaps matching TRBD1 (5 bases). TRBV5-7 is identified as an open reading frame with a role that is uncertain. Written as DNA, the CDR3 is TGTGCCAGCAGACGGGGGACCTATGGCTACACCTTC. Protein: CASRRGTYGYTF.